The 14 T cell receptor beta chains below come from one sample, sequenced in a study of T cells in Graves' hyperthyroidism and ophthalmopathy. RNA transcripts provided the source from which TCR beta CDR3 regions were amplified. An initial round of RT-PCR targeting the TCR CDR3 relied on the HTBI primer set. TCRdb processed the multiplex PCR reads anew with MiXCR; each CDR3 protein has one entry. In the table there are approximately 300,000 distinct CDR3 sequences, around 15% of which are singletons. Sequenced: blood. These receptor sequences come from a woman between 55 and 75 years old with Graves' ophthalmopathy.

On this clonotype: It may be a read error: a sequence one base away is much more abundant. The chain joins TRBV6-1 to TRBJ2-7, with 12 bases identical to TRBD2. CDR1 is MNHNS and CDR2 is SASEGT in the germline V gene. The CDR3 runs 16 residues. As DNA, the CDR3 is TGTACCAGCAGCAGGAGGGAACTAGCGGGAGGCTCCGAGCAGTACTTC. Translated, it gives CTSSRRELAGGSEQYF.

The chain combines TRBV28 with TRBJ2-6; possible D gene TRBD1, 5 bases. Germline lookup yields CDR1 MDHEN and CDR2 SYDVKM. The CDR3 covers 17 residues. Trimming left V 6 bases short and J 1 base short, with 16 bases between. The CDR3 nucleotides are TGTGCCAGCAGCGCAGGTCCTAACAGGTCTGGGGCCAACGTCCTGACTTTC. Amino acid sequence: CASSAGPNRSGANVLTF.

This chain connects TRBV6-2 or TRBV6-3 to TRBJ2-7; 7 positions match TRBD1. Germline V gene sequence: CDR1 MNHEY, CDR2 SVGEGT. This CDR3 is 15 amino acids long. The V and J ends lost 6 bases and 6 bases, in that order; junction bases with no gene match: 14. The CDR3 DNA sequence: TGTGCCAGCAGGCCATACGACAGGGTGAGTGGCGAGCAGTACTTC. It is translated as CASRPYDRVSGEQYF.

This clonotype has only a few counts. The V and J genes are TRBV7-9 and TRBJ1-1; a possible D gene is TRBD1 (5 bases). Germline V CDR1 and CDR2: SEHNR, FQNEAQ (reference sequence). V shed 5 bases and J shed 4 bases, with 17 bases lying between them. CDR3 length equals 15 residues. The CDR3 here is CASSEMGGTGTEAFF. The DNA for the CDR3 is TGTGCCAGCAGCGAAATGGGGGGGACGGGCACTGAAGCTTTCTTT.

This clonotype was recorded many times. This chain uses TRBV27 with TRBJ1-1; D gene uncertain. The germline V and J ends were trimmed by 2 bases and 4 bases, with 8 bases remaining between them. The germline V gene encodes CDR1 MNHEY and CDR2 SMNVEV (reference sequence). The CDR3 runs 13 residues. CDR3 loop: CASSLGSTTEAFF. The CDR3 nucleotides read TGTGCCAGCAGTTTAGGTAGTACCACTGAAGCTTTCTTT.

CDR3 loop: CASSNPGQATTNEKLFF. For the CDR3, the DNA is TGTGCCAGTAGTAACCCGGGACAGGCAACAACTAATGAAAAACTGTTTTTT. The chain combines TRBV19 with TRBJ1-4; 8 bases match TRBD1. This CDR3 region has 17 residues. Germline loops: CDR1 LNHDA, CDR2 SQIVND (reference sequence). After removal of 4 bases from V and 0 bases from J, the junction contained 7 bases not matched to a gene.

This clonotype was seen ten or more times. The chain carries TRBV7-2 and TRBJ1-2, with 11 nucleotides matching TRBD1. The ends lost 0 bases at V and 4 bases at J; junction bases unmatched: 13. In germline, CDR1 is SGHTA, CDR2 FQGNSA. CDR3 length: 19 residues. The CDR3 reads CASSLAIGCWTGGCYGYTF. The CDR3 DNA reads as TGTGCCAGCAGCTTAGCGATCGGGTGTTGGACAGGGGGCTGCTATGGCTACACCTTC.

This clonotype was counted at least ten times. The J gene is TRBJ1-2, the V gene TRBV6-5; D is uncertain. In germline, CDR1 is MNHEY, CDR2 SVGAGI. The CDR3 is made up of 14 amino acids. Trimming took 0 bases from V and 6 from J, leaving 11 bases between them. The CDR3 region is CASSYSEGADGYTF. The CDR3 DNA reads TGTGCCAGCAGTTACTCGGAGGGAGCGGATGGCTACACCTTC.

The CDR3 region is CASSVGSAGAKENTIYF. DNA of the CDR3: TGTGCCAGCAGCGTAGGGTCGGCGGGGGCCAAGGAAAACACCATATATTTT. This sequence joins TRBV9 and TRBJ1-3, with D possibly matching TRBD1 (6 bases). Germline V gene lookup returns CDR1 SGDLS and CDR2 YYNGEE. This CDR3 region has 17 residues. Trimming stripped 0 bases from V and 6 bases from J, with 19 bases between. The complete variable domain, with remaining parts taken from reference TRBV9 and TRBJ1-3, reads DSGVTQTPKHLITATGQRVTLRCSPRSGDLSVYWYQQSLDQGLQFLIQYYNGEERAKGNILERFSAQQFPDLHSELNLSSLELGDSALYFCASSVGSAGAKENTIYFGEGSWLTVV.

This clonotype was seen more than once but under ten times. This chain links TRBV6-4 with TRBJ1-2; 7 bases fit TRBD1. Per germline, CDR1 MRHNA and CDR2 SNTAGT. The CDR3 consists of 17 residues. With V trimmed by 5 bases and J by 3 bases, 15 bases remained unmatched. Here the CDR3 reads CASSPRSGQRGDYGYTF. CDR3 nucleotides: TGTGCCAGCAGTCCGAGATCGGGACAGCGGGGGGACTATGGCTACACCTTC.

The rearrangement links TRBV20-1 to TRBJ1-2, with TRBD1 matching over 7 bases. The V segment lost 5 bases and the J segment 1 base; nucleotides outside the gene matches: 19. The V gene's germline CDR1 is DFQATT and CDR2 SNEGSKA (reference sequence). The CDR3 is 18 amino acids. The chain's CDR3 is CSALEAAKRDSFNYGYTF. The DNA for the CDR3 is TGCAGTGCTCTAGAGGCCGCGAAAAGGGACAGTTTTAACTATGGCTACACCTTC.

This clonotype has a single count. The chain carries TRBV9 and TRBJ1-2; 11 nucleotides align to TRBD1. The V and J ends lost 3 bases and 6 bases, in that order; junction bases with no gene match: 7. The germline gives CDR1 SGDLS, CDR2 YYNGEE. CDR3 length: 15 amino acids. The CDR3 reads CASSAGQGAKNGYTF. CDR3 sequence (DNA): TGTGCCAGCAGCGCCGGACAGGGGGCGAAGAATGGCTACACCTTC.

This clonotype occurred a few times. Being one base from a much bigger clone, this may be a read error. The chain combines TRBV28 with TRBJ2-7; 10 bases agree with TRBD2. CDR1 is MDHEN and CDR2 is SYDVKM in the germline V gene. This CDR3 spans 14 amino acids. The CDR3 loop is CAGSWGSGRYEQYF. Here the CDR3 DNA reads TGTGCCGGCAGTTGGGGTAGCGGGAGGTACGAGCAGTACTTC.

This clonotype was seen at least ten times. The rearrangement uses TRBV4-3 and TRBJ2-3; 11 bases agree with TRBD2. Germline CDR1 is LGHNA and CDR2 is YSLEER. Trimming took 0 bases from V and 1 from J; bases not matched to a gene: 12. The CDR3 consists of 20 residues. The CDR3 DNA reads as TGCGCCAGCAGCCAAGATCGTCGGCAAGGGACTAGCGGTCGCACAGATACGCAGTATTTT. Its protein is CASSQDRRQGTSGRTDTQYF.